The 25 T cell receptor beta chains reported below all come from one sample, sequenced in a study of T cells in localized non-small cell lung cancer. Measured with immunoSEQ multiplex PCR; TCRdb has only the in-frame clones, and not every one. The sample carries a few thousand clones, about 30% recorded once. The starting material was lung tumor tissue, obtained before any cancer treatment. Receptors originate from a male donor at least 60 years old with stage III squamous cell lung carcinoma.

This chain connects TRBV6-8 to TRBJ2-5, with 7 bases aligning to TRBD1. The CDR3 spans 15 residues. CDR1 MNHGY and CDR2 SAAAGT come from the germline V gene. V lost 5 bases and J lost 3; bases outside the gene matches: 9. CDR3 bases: TGTGCCAGCAGTCTGGGGGACAGCAGAGAAGAGACCCAGTACTTC. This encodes CASSLGDSREETQYF.

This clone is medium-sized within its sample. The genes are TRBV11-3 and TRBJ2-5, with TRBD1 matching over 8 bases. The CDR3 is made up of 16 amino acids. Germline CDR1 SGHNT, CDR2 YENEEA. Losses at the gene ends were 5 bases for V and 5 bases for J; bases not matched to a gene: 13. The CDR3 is CASSQSPTGAGETQYF. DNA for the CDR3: TGTGCCAGCAGCCAAAGCCCGACAGGGGCCGGCGAGACCCAGTACTTC.

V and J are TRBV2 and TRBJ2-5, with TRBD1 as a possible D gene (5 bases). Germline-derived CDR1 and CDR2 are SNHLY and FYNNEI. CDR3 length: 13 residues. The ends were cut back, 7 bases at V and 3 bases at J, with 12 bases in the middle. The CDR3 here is CASKVGAEETQYF. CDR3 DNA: TGTGCCAGCAAGGTAGGGGCCGAAGAGACCCAGTACTTC.

CDR3 DNA sequence: TGCAGCGTTGAATTTCTTGGAGCGGGCTACACCTTC. Residues: CSVEFLGAGYTF. The chain links TRBV29-1 to TRBJ1-2, with D uncertain. Germline V gives CDR1 SQVTM, CDR2 ANQGSEA. The CDR3 consists of 12 residues. Trimming stripped 2 bases from V and 8 bases from J, with 12 bases between. Based on the CDR3 plus reference TRBV29-1 and TRBJ1-2, the full variable domain is SAVISQKPSRDICQRGTSLTIQCQVDSQVTMMFWYRQQPGQSLTLIATANQGSEATYESGFVIDKFPISRPNLTFSTLTVSNMSPEDSSIYLCSVEFLGAGYTFGSGTRLTVV.

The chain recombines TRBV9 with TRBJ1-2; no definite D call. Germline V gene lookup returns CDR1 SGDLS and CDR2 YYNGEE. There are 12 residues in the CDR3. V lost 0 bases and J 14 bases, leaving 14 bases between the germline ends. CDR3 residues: CASSVARGWVTF. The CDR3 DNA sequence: TGTGCCAGCAGCGTAGCTAGAGGGTGGGTAACCTTC.

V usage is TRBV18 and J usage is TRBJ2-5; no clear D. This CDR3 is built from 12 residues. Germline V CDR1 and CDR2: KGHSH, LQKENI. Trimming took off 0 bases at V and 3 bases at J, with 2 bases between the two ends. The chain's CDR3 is CASSPPEETQYF. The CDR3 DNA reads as TGTGCCAGCTCACCACCAGAAGAGACCCAGTACTTC.

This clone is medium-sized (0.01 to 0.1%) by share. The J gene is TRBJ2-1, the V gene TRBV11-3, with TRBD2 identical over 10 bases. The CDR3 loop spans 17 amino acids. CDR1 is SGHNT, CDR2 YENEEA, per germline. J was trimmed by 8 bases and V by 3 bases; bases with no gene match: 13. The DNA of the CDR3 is TGTGCCAGCAGCTTTTGGGGCGAGCGGGAGGGCCGGTATGAGCAGTTCTTC. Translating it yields CASSFWGEREGRYEQFF.

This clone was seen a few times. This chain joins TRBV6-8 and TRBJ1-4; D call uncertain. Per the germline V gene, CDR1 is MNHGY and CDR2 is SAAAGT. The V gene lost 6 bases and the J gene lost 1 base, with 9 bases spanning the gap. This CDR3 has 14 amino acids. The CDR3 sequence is CASSHPLTNEKLFF. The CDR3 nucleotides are TGTGCCAGCAGCCACCCTCTAACTAATGAAAAACTGTTTTTT.

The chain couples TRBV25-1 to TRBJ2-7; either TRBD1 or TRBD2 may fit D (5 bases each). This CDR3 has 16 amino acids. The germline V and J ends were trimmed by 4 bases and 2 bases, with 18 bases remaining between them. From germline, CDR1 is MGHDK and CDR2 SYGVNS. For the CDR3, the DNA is TGTGCCAGCAGTGTCCGGGGCGGGCCAAAACCCTACGAGCAGTACTTC. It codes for CASSVRGGPKPYEQYF.

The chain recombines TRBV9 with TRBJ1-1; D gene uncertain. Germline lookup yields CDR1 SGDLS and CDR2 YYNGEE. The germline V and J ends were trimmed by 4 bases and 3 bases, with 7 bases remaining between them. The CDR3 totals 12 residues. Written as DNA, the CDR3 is TGTGCCAGCAGCCGGACGTACACTGAAGCTTTCTTT. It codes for CASSRTYTEAFF.

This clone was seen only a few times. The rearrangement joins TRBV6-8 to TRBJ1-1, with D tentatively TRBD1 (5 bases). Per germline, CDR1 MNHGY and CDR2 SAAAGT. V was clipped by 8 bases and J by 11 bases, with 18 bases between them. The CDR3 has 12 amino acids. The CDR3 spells CASGPGRSAAFF. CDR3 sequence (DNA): TGTGCCAGCGGACCGGGACGGTCGGCCGCTTTCTTT.

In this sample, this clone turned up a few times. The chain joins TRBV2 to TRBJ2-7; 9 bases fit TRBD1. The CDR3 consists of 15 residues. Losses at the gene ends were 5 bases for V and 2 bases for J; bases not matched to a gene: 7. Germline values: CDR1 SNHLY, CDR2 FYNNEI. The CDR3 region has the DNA TGTGCCAGCAGTAAAGGGACAGGGCTTACCTACGAGCAGTACTTC. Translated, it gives CASSKGTGLTYEQYF.

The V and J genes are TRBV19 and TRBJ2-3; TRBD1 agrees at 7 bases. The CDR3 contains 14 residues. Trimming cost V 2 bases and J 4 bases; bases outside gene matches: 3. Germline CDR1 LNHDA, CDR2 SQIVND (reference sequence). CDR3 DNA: TGTGCCAGTAGTATATGGGGGACAGCAGATACGCAGTATTTT. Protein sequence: CASSIWGTADTQYF.

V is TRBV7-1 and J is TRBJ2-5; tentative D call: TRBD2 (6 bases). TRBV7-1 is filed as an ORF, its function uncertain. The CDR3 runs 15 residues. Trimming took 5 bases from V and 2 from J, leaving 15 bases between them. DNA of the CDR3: TGTGCCAGCAGCCCGGGACTCCCAGGGCAAGAGACCCAGTACTTC. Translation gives CASSPGLPGQETQYF.

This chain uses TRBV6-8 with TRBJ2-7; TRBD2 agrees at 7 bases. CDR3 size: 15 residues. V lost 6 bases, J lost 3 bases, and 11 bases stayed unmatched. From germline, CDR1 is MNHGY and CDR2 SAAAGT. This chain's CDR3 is CASRNSGLVYYEQYF. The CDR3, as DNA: TGTGCCAGCAGGAACTCCGGACTAGTCTACTACGAGCAGTACTTC.

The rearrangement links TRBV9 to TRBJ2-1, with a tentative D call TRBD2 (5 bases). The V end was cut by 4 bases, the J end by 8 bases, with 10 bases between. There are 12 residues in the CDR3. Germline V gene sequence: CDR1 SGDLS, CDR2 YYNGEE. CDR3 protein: CASSPSIDEQFF. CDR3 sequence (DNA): TGTGCCAGCAGCCCTAGCATCGATGAGCAGTTCTTC.

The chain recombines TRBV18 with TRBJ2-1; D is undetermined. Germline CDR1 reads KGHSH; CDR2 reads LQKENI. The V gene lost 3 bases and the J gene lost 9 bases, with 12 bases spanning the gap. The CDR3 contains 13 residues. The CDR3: CASSPQSRAEQFF. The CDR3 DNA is TGTGCCAGCTCACCCCAGTCGAGAGCTGAGCAGTTCTTC.

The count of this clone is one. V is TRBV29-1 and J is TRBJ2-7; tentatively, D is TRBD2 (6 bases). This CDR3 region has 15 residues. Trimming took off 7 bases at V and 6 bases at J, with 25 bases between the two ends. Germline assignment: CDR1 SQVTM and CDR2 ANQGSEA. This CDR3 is CSAYDPSLGGIEQYF. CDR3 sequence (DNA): TGCAGCGCTTACGACCCTTCCCTAGGAGGGATCGAGCAGTACTTC.

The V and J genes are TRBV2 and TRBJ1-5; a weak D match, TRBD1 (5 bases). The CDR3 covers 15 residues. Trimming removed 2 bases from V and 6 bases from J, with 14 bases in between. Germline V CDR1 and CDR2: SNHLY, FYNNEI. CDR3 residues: CASSERREWGQPQHF. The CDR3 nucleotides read TGTGCCAGCAGTGAACGCAGGGAATGGGGTCAGCCCCAGCATTTT.

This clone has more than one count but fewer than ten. CDR3 residues: CASSLGLPAETQYF. For the CDR3, the DNA is TGTGCCAGCAGCTTAGGTCTCCCGGCGGAGACCCAGTACTTC. The J gene is TRBJ2-5, the V gene TRBV11-3; no firm D call. The CDR3 spans 14 residues. Trimming cost V 1 base and J 5 bases, with 11 bases left between them. Per the germline V gene, CDR1 is SGHNT and CDR2 is YENEEA.

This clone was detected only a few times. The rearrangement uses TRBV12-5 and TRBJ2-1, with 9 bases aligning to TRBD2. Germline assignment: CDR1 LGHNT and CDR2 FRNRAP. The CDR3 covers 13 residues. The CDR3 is CASTGLALDEQFF. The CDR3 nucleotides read TGTGCCAGCACGGGACTAGCATTGGATGAGCAGTTCTTC.

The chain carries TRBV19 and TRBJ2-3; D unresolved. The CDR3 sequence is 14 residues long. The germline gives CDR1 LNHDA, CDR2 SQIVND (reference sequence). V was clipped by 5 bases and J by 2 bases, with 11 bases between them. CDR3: CASSPGPSTDTQYF. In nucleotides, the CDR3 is TGTGCCAGTAGTCCCGGACCCTCCACAGATACGCAGTATTTT.

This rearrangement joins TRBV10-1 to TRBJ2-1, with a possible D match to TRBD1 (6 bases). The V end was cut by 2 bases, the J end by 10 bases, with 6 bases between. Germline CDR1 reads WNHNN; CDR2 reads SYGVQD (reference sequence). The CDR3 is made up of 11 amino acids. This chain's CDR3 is CASSETGEQFF. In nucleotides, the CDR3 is TGCGCCAGCAGTGAGACAGGGGAGCAGTTCTTC.

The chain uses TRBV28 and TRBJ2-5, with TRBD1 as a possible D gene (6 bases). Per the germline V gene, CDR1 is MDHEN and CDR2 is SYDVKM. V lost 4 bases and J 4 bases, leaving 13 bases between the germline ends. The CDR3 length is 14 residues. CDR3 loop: CASSSQGGGETQYF. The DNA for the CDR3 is TGTGCCAGCAGTTCCCAAGGGGGTGGAGAGACCCAGTACTTC.

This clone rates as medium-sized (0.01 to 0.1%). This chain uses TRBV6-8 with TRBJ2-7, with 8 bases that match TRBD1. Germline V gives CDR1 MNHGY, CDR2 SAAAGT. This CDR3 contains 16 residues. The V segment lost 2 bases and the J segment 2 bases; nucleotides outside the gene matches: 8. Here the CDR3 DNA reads TGTGCCAGCAGTTACAGGGACAGGCGTGGGGCCTACGAGCAGTACTTC. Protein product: CASSYRDRRGAYEQYF.